The 28 T cell receptor beta chains presented below share a single source sample, sequenced in a study of blood T cells in healthy people across ages. Combining a sample-barcoded 5' primer with a J-beta primer mix, a second PCR ran for 7 to 11 cycles. TCRdb recomputed calls from the 5' RACE reads with MiXCR, one row per CDR3 protein. The sample holds 750,000 to 950,000 distinct CDR3 sequences, 53% seen once. Sequencing was performed on blood. These receptors were taken from a man older than 75 in good health.

Comments on this clonotype: Without the conserved terminal phenylalanine or tryptophan, this CDR3 likely stems from a read error. No DNA is shown, since the ends of the CDR3 on it are uncertain; the CDR3 is the one TCRdb lists. The V call is TRBV7-8, the J call TRBJ2-3; TRBD1 is the table's D call and was not checked against the DNA. The germline V gene has CDR1 SGHVS and CDR2 FQNEAQ. The CDR3 is 16 residues long, counting both termini. CDR3: CASTLDRDRNHRYAYS.

This clonotype was recorded a few times. CDR3 sequence reads: CASSLGRSNQPQHF. For the CDR3, the DNA is TGTGCCAGCAGTTTGGGACGTAGCAATCAGCCCCAGCATTTT. This chain connects TRBV27 to TRBJ1-5; weak D call: TRBD1 (5 bases). The CDR3 covers 14 residues. With 3 bases removed from V and 0 bases from J, the gap between germline ends came to 6 bases. Germline V CDR1 and CDR2: MNHEY, SMNVEV (reference sequence).

The rearrangement uses TRBV2 and TRBJ2-1; D may be TRBD1 or TRBD2 (6 bases each). The CDR3 length is 15 residues. Germline CDR1 is SNHLY and CDR2 is FYNNEI. Trimming cost V 8 bases and J 6 bases, with 20 bases left between them. CDR3 bases: TGTGCCAGCGCCCCGGGGGCGGGAAGCCTCAATGAGCAGTTCTTC. Amino acid sequence: CASAPGAGSLNEQFF.

This chain links TRBV29-1 with TRBJ2-3, with D possibly TRBD1 on 5 matching bases. Germline V gene sequence: CDR1 SQVTM, CDR2 ANQGSEA. V was cut by 3 bases and J by 6 bases, with 13 bases left in between. This CDR3 has 13 residues. The CDR3 here is CSVELTVMDTQYF. The CDR3 nucleotides read TGCAGCGTTGAGTTGACAGTGATGGATACGCAGTATTTT.

Note on this clonotype: A much larger clone lies one base from this, so it may be a read error. This chain links TRBV27 with TRBJ2-7; D might be TRBD1 (6 bases). This CDR3 is 13 amino acids long. Germline CDR1 and CDR2: MNHEY and SMNVEV (reference sequence). This CDR3 reads CASSLQGTYEQHF. The CDR3 region has the DNA TGTGCCAGCAGTTTACAGGGGACCTACGAGCAGCACTTC.

This sequence joins TRBV5-1 and TRBJ2-1; TRBD1 matches at 10 bases. V was clipped by 0 bases and J by 6 bases; unmatched bases: 3. CDR3 size: 15 residues. Germline lookup yields CDR1 SGHRS and CDR2 YFSETQ. The CDR3 DNA reads as TGCGCCAGCAGCTTGGAGGGACAGGGGTCCAATGAGCAGTTCTTC. It specifies CASSLEGQGSNEQFF.

This clonotype was seen more than once but under ten times. V and J are TRBV29-1 and TRBJ2-5; 13 nucleotides line up with TRBD2. Germline V lookup: CDR1 SQVTM, CDR2 ANQGSEA. The ends lost 6 bases at V and 7 bases at J; junction bases unmatched: 8. This CDR3 has 14 residues. CDR3 nucleotide sequence: TGCAGCGTACGCGGACTAGCGGGAGAGGTGACCCAGTACTTC. Its translation is CSVRGLAGEVTQYF.

The CDR3, as DNA: TGTGCCAGCAGCTTAGCGTGGGACAGTTCCCATTCAGCTAATGAAAAACTGTTTTTT. It is translated as CASSLAWDSSHSANEKLFF. The chain couples TRBV7-9 to TRBJ1-4; TRBD1 agrees at 7 bases. V shed 0 bases, J shed 3 bases, and the junction held 13 bases outside the gene matches. Germline values: CDR1 SEHNR, CDR2 FQNEAQ (reference sequence). There are 19 residues in the CDR3.

The chain couples TRBV9 to TRBJ2-1; TRBD2 matches 7 bases. The CDR3 extends over 15 amino acids. Losses at the gene ends were 6 bases for V and 9 bases for J; bases not matched to a gene: 15. The germline gives CDR1 SGDLS, CDR2 YYNGEE. CDR3 loop: CASNQLALTGGEQFF. CDR3 in DNA: TGTGCCAGCAACCAGCTAGCGCTTACGGGGGGTGAGCAGTTCTTC.

This clonotype appeared a few times. In DNA form, the CDR3 reads TGCAGTGCTAGACTAGCGGACACCGGGGAGCTGTTTTTT. This encodes CSARLADTGELFF. This rearrangement joins TRBV20-1 to TRBJ2-2; TRBD2 agrees at 7 bases. This CDR3 has 13 residues. Germline CDR1 reads DFQATT; CDR2 reads SNEGSKA (reference sequence). After removal of 2 bases from V and 3 bases from J, the junction contained 0 bases not matched to a gene.

In this sample, this clonotype turned up a few times. The gene calls are TRBV7-2 and TRBJ2-7, with 14 bases fitting TRBD2. The trim removed 1 base at V and 3 bases at J, leaving 2 bases unmatched. Germline V gene lookup returns CDR1 SGHTA and CDR2 FQGNSA. The CDR3 extends over 16 amino acids. CDR3 residues: CASSLEGTSGSYEQYF. The CDR3 DNA reads as TGTGCCAGCAGCTTAGAGGGGACTAGCGGGAGCTACGAGCAGTACTTC.

V is TRBV9 and J is TRBJ1-1, with D possibly TRBD1 on 5 matching bases. CDR1 is SGDLS and CDR2 is YYNGEE in the germline V gene. The V end was cut by 0 bases, the J end by 5 bases, with 17 bases between. The CDR3 sequence is 16 residues long. For the CDR3, the DNA is TGTGCCAGCAGCGTAGCCCCGGGGGGGTGGGGTACTGAAGCTTTCTTT. This sequence encodes CASSVAPGGWGTEAFF.

This clonotype has just a few counts. The rearrangement joins TRBV5-1 to TRBJ1-1; 7 bases fit TRBD1. With 4 bases clipped from V and 1 base from J, the junction kept 4 bases outside the gene matches. Germline V gene sequence: CDR1 SGHRS, CDR2 YFSETQ. There are 14 residues in the CDR3. Written as DNA, the CDR3 is TGCGCCAGCAGCCGGGGGGACAGGAACACTGAAGCTTTCTTT. It yields the protein CASSRGDRNTEAFF. The whole variable domain, filled in from reference TRBV5-1 and TRBJ1-1, reads KAGVTQTPRYLIKTRGQQVTLSCSPISGHRSVSWYQQTPGQGLQFLFEYFSETQRNKGNFPGRFSGRQFSNSRSEMNVSTLELGDSALYLCASSRGDRNTEAFFGQGTRLTVV.

This sequence joins TRBV6-5 and TRBJ2-7; 10 bases fit TRBD2. This CDR3 contains 14 residues. From germline, CDR1 is MNHEY and CDR2 SVGAGI. After removal of 9 bases from V and 7 bases from J, the junction contained 12 bases not matched to a gene. The chain's CDR3 is CASRPGLAKNEQYF. The CDR3 DNA sequence: TGTGCCAGTCGACCGGGACTAGCGAAAAATGAGCAGTACTTC.

The chain joins TRBV6-2 or TRBV6-3 to TRBJ2-2; a weak D match, TRBD2 (5 bases). Trimming shortened V by 10 bases and J by 0 bases, and 9 bases separated the two germline ends. Germline values: CDR1 MNHEY, CDR2 SVGEGT. CDR3 size: 13 residues. The DNA of the CDR3 is TGTGCCACAGCACTAGCGAACACCGGGGAGCTGTTTTTT. Its translation is CATALANTGELFF.

The rearrangement links TRBV4-2 to TRBJ1-5; no reliable D call. V was shortened by 2 bases and J by 3 bases, with 2 bases between the two germline ends. Germline assignment: CDR1 LGHNA and CDR2 YNFKEQ. CDR3 length: 12 residues. The CDR3 nucleotides are TGTGCCAGCAGCCAAAACAATCAGCCCCAGCATTTT. As protein: CASSQNNQPQHF.

This chain uses TRBV3-1 with TRBJ2-7; 10 positions agree with TRBD2. Per germline, CDR1 LGHDT and CDR2 YNNKEL (reference sequence). This CDR3 spans 15 amino acids. Trimming took 4 bases from V and 2 from J; bases not matched to a gene: 5. The CDR3 is CASSPETSGPYEQYF. In nucleotides, the CDR3 is TGTGCCAGCAGCCCCGAGACTAGCGGGCCCTACGAGCAGTACTTC.

This clonotype has just a few counts. This sequence joins TRBV7-2 and TRBJ2-3, with D tentatively TRBD2 (6 bases). Germline assignment: CDR1 SGHTA and CDR2 FQGNSA. This CDR3 has 14 amino acids. V was clipped by 5 bases and J by 6 bases, with 15 bases between them. The CDR3 is CASSPSGGWDTQYF. The DNA for the CDR3 is TGTGCCAGCAGCCCCAGTGGAGGGTGGGATACGCAGTATTTT.

This clonotype showed up just a few times. J is TRBJ2-1 and V is TRBV7-2, with a tentative D call TRBD2 (5 bases). The CDR3 contains 18 residues. Germline assignment: CDR1 SGHTA and CDR2 FQGNSA. The germline V and J ends were trimmed by 1 base and 7 bases, with 23 bases remaining between them. CDR3 coding DNA: TGTGCCAGCAGCTTAGTCCCGGGATCCACCCCCGGAGGAAATGAGCAGTTCTTC. It encodes CASSLVPGSTPGGNEQFF. The full variable domain, with the rest looked up from reference TRBV7-2 and TRBJ2-1, is GAGVSQSPSNKVTEKGKDVELRCDPISGHTALYWYRQSLGQGLEFLIYFQGNSAPDKSGLPSDRFSAERTGGSVSTLTIQRTQQEDSAVYLCASSLVPGSTPGGNEQFFGPGTRLTVL.

Only one count was recorded for this clonotype. The chain is built from TRBV3-1 and TRBJ1-1; D may be TRBD1 (6 bases). Trimming left V 4 bases short and J 2 bases short, with 11 bases between. Germline assignment: CDR1 LGHDT and CDR2 YNNKEL (reference sequence). This CDR3 region has 14 residues. CDR3 region: CASSRQGINTEAFF. CDR3 sequence (DNA): TGTGCCAGCAGCCGCCAGGGGATTAACACTGAAGCTTTCTTT.

This clonotype was counted a single time. The rearrangement links TRBV20-1 to TRBJ2-3; 10 bases line up with TRBD2. The V segment lost 0 bases and the J segment 4 bases; nucleotides outside the gene matches: 10. The germline V gene has CDR1 DFQATT and CDR2 SNEGSKA (reference sequence). This CDR3 comprises 17 residues. The CDR3 here is CSARDRVSGRVADTQYF. The CDR3 coding sequence is TGCAGTGCTAGAGACCGGGTGAGCGGGAGGGTCGCAGATACGCAGTATTTT.

The chain has TRBV27 and TRBJ2-3, with a weak D call TRBD1 (6 bases). CDR3 length: 13 residues. The V and J ends lost 7 bases and 14 bases respectively, with 22 bases between them. In germline, CDR1 is MNHEY, CDR2 SMNVEV (reference sequence). The DNA of the CDR3 is TGTGCCAGCACCACACAGGGTTTCAGATACGCGTATTTT. Amino acid sequence: CASTTQGFRYAYF.

V and J are TRBV3-1 and TRBJ2-7; possibly TRBD2 for D (5 bases). TRBJ2-5 explains the end of the DNA better; the J call may be wrong. The germline CDR1 and CDR2 sequences are LGHDT and YNNKEL (reference sequence). This CDR3 is 13 amino acids long. The CDR3 protein is CASSFQEVETQYF. CDR3 coding DNA: TGTGCCAGCAGCTTCCAGGAGGTGGAGACCCAGTACTTC.

V usage is TRBV21-1 and J usage is TRBJ1-2; the table's D gene call, TRBD1, was not cross checked with the DNA. TRBV21-1 is a recognized pseudogene. There are 13 residues in the CDR3. CDR3 loop: CAPLGGATYGYTF. CDR3 in DNA: TGTGCCCCTCTAGGGGGCGCGACCTATGGCTACACCTTC.

The J gene is TRBJ2-7, the V gene TRBV6-5; the D call may be TRBD1 or TRBD2 (5 bases each). The ends were cut back, 4 bases at V and 0 bases at J, with 16 bases in the middle. The CDR3 sequence is 16 residues long. Germline values: CDR1 MNHEY, CDR2 SVGAGI. CDR3 amino acids: CASSLTGTVSSYEQYF. For the CDR3, the DNA is TGTGCCAGCAGTTTGACCGGGACCGTAAGCTCCTACGAGCAGTACTTC.

This rearrangement joins TRBV20-1 to TRBJ2-4; 7 nucleotides agree with TRBD2. The last part of the DNA fits TRBJ2-7 better; the J call may be wrong. CDR1 DFQATT and CDR2 SNEGSKA come from the germline V gene (reference sequence). There are 14 residues in the CDR3. The CDR3 is CSARDPSGYYEQYF. The CDR3 DNA is TGCAGTGCTAGAGATCCTAGCGGCTATTACGAGCAGTACTTC.

This clonotype was seen a single time. The genes are TRBV6-5 and TRBJ2-3; unclear D gene. V dropped 4 bases and J dropped 1 base, with 9 bases sitting between them. CDR3 length: 14 amino acids. Germline V CDR1 and CDR2: MNHEY, SVGAGI. This CDR3 is CASSSIRGTDTQYF. The CDR3 DNA reads as TGTGCCAGCAGTTCTATCCGGGGCACAGATACGCAGTATTTT.

The chain employs TRBV5-1 and TRBJ2-2; D is perhaps TRBD1 (5 bases). Looked up from germline, CDR1 is SGHRS and CDR2 is YFSETQ. The CDR3 spans 11 residues. Trimming cost V 6 bases and J 6 bases, with 6 bases left between them. The CDR3 bases are TGCGCCAGCAAGGGGTCCGGGGAGCTGTTTTTT. It is translated as CASKGSGELFF.